The present T cell receptor (beta chain) was sequenced within a study of blood T cells in healthy people across ages. Whole-study results and caveats: Per million T cells, the diversity of TCR beta decreased roughly linearly as age advanced.

For the second PCR, which ran for roughly 7 to 11 cycles, a sample-barcoded 5' primer and a J-beta primer mix were used. Every cDNA molecule carried a tag from a template-switch adaptor bearing 12 random nucleotides. TCRdb itself ran the 5' RACE reads through MiXCR, one entry per CDR3 protein. This sample carries about 1.6 million distinct CDR3 sequences, about 31% of them seen once, and the ten largest clones take approximately 10%. Germline V gives CDR1 SNHLY, CDR2 FYNNEI. Trimming took 8 bases from V and 0 from J, leaving 11 bases between them. This CDR3 is built from 14 residues. About this clonotype: Its antigen is undetermined.

The origin of this receptor is a young woman in good health. The chain joins TRBV2 to TRBJ2-1; D call uncertain. Sequencing was performed on blood. CDR3 nucleotides: TGTGCCAGCTATATACTTGGCTCCTACAATGAGCAGTTCTTC. Translated, it gives CASYILGSYNEQFF. The full variable domain, completed using reference TRBV2 and TRBJ2-1, is EPEVTQTPSHQVTQMGQEVILRCVPISNHLYFYWYRQILGQKVEFLVSFYNNEISEKSEIFDDQFSVERPDGSNFTLKIRSTKLEDSAMYFCASYILGSYNEQFFGPGTRLTVL.